These 10 T cell receptor beta chains came from one sample sequenced in a study of cytomegalovirus exposure and HLA in healthy donors. The study ran its PCR with 60 Vbeta and 13 Jbeta primers. Produced via immunoSEQ multiplex PCR; TCRdb's table is partial and in-frame only. Here the sample spans under 200,000 clones, approximately 80% being singletons. The sequencing sample was made of PBMCs. The receptor source for this set is a woman in her fifties or sixties in good health and CMV-seronegative.

The chain has TRBV7-9 and TRBJ2-2; TRBD1 matches at 8 bases. This CDR3 is built from 14 residues. Germline assignment: CDR1 SEHNR and CDR2 FQNEAQ (reference sequence). V dropped 9 bases and J dropped 2; count of bases not matched to a gene: 5. The CDR3 reads CARTTGANTGELFF. The CDR3 DNA reads as TGTGCCAGAACGACAGGGGCCAACACCGGGGAGCTGTTTTTT.

In this sample, this clone turned up a few times. The gene calls are TRBV6-6 and TRBJ1-4, with 7 bases matching TRBD1. Trimming at V came to 4 bases and at J to 6 bases, leaving 8 bases not matched to a gene. In germline, CDR1 is MNHNY, CDR2 SVGAGI (reference sequence). The CDR3 sequence is 15 residues long. CDR3 residues: CASSSRDSNDEKLFF. The CDR3 nucleotides read TGTGCCAGCAGTTCCCGGGACAGTAATGATGAAAAACTGTTTTTT.

Worth noting for this clone: Additional DNA sequences in this sample encode the identical CDR3. The chain has TRBV4-1 and TRBJ2-7; possible D gene TRBD1, 6 bases. The ends were cut back, 0 bases at V and 2 bases at J, with 17 bases in the middle. The CDR3 extends over 17 amino acids. CDR1 is MGHRA, CDR2 YSYEKL, per germline. CDR3 in DNA: TGCGCCAGCAGCCAAGATCATTTGGCAGGGGTGACCTACGAGCAGTACTTC. This codes for CASSQDHLAGVTYEQYF.

The rearrangement links TRBV29-1 to TRBJ2-7; D perhaps matches TRBD1 (6 bases). The CDR3 spans 12 residues. CDR1 and CDR2 (germline): SQVTM, ANQGSEA. V was pared by 4 bases and J by 3 bases, with 10 bases between. The CDR3 DNA follows: TGCAGCGTTGGTGGGGGCGACTACGAGCAGTACTTC. The encoded protein is CSVGGGDYEQYF.

This clone turned up a few times. This CDR3 is CASREGLNYGYTF. In DNA, the CDR3 is TGTGCCAGTCGGGAAGGATTGAACTATGGCTACACCTTC. The chain employs TRBV7-2 and TRBJ1-2; D is uncertain. Germline V CDR1 and CDR2: SGHTA, FQGNSA. The CDR3 contains 13 residues. The V gene lost 9 bases and the J gene lost 2 bases, with 13 bases spanning the gap.

The V gene is TRBV5-4, the J gene TRBJ2-1; TRBD1 matches at 7 bases. CDR1 and CDR2 (germline): SGHNT, YYREEE (reference sequence). The junction had 12 bases not matched to a gene; V was cut back by 6 bases and J by 6 bases. This CDR3 contains 15 residues. In DNA, the CDR3 is TGTGCCAGCACCTCCCGAGACAGGGACCCCAATGAGCAGTTCTTC. Protein sequence: CASTSRDRDPNEQFF.

The chain has TRBV9 and TRBJ2-1, with 7 bases aligning to TRBD2. The CDR3 extends over 16 amino acids. From germline, CDR1 is SGDLS and CDR2 YYNGEE. V was clipped by 0 bases and J by 1 base; unmatched bases: 4. Here the CDR3 DNA reads TGTGCCAGCAGCGTAGATGGGCGGGGGTCCTACAATGAGCAGTTCTTC. It translates to CASSVDGRGSYNEQFF.

This chain connects TRBV5-6 to TRBJ2-7; maybe TRBD1 (5 bases). Germline V gene sequence: CDR1 SGHDT, CDR2 YYEEEE. Trimming removed 1 base at V and 3 bases at J, with 11 bases between. CDR3 length equals 14 residues. The CDR3, as DNA: TGTGCCAGCAGCTTGTTTGGACAACTCTACGAGCAGTACTTC. Amino acids: CASSLFGQLYEQYF.

CDR3 in DNA: TGCGCCAGCAGTGCCAGGGGCGATGAGCAGTTCTTC. Residues: CASSARGDEQFF. The chain is built from TRBV10-2 and TRBJ2-1; D perhaps matches TRBD1 (6 bases). This CDR3 spans 12 amino acids. Trimming left V 4 bases short and J 8 bases short, with 9 bases between. Looked up from germline, CDR1 is WSHSY and CDR2 is SAAADI.

The gene calls are TRBV2 and TRBJ1-2; 8 nucleotides match TRBD1. This CDR3 has 15 residues. The J segment lost 1 base and the V segment lost 5 bases, leaving 6 bases of the junction unmatched. Germline V gene lookup returns CDR1 SNHLY and CDR2 FYNNEI. Written as DNA, the CDR3 is TGTGCCAGCAGTTTAACAGGGGGTAATAACTATGGCTACACCTTC. Translation gives CASSLTGGNNYGYTF. The full variable domain, rest sourced from reference TRBV2 and TRBJ1-2, is EPEVTQTPSHQVTQMGQEVILRCVPISNHLYFYWYRQILGQKVEFLVSFYNNEISEKSEIFDDQFSVERPDGSNFTLKIRSTKLEDSAMYFCASSLTGGNNYGYTFGSGTRLTVV.